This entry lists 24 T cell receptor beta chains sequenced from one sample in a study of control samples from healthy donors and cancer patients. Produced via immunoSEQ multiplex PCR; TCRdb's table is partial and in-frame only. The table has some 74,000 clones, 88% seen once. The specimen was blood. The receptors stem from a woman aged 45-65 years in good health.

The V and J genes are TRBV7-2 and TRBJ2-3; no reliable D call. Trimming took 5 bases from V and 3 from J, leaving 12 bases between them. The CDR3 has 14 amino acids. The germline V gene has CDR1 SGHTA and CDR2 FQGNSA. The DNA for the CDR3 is TGTGCCAGCAGCCCCCGATTCGGAACAGATACGCAGTATTTT. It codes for CASSPRFGTDTQYF.

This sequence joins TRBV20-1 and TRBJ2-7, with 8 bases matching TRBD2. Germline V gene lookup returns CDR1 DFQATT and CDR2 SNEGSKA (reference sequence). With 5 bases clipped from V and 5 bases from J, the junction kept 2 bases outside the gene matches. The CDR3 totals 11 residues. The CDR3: CSAPGLDEQYF. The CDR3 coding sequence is TGCAGTGCTCCGGGACTAGACGAGCAGTACTTC.

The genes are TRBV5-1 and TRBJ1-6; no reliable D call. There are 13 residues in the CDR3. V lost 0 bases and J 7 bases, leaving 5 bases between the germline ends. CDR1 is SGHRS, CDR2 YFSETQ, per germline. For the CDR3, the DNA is TGCGCCAGCAGCTTGGAGAGGAATTCACCCCTCCACTTT. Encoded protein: CASSLERNSPLHF.

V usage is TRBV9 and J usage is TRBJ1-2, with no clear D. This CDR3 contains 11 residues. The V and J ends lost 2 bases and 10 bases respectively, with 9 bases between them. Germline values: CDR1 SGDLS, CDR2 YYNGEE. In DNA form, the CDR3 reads TGTGCCAGCAGCGTGGATTTCGACTACACCTTC. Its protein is CASSVDFDYTF.

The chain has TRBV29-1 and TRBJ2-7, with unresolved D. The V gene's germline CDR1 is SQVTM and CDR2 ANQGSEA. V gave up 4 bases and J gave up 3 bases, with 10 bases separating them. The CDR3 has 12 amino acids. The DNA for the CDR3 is TGCAGCGTTGTTGGGGATCTCTACGAGCAGTACTTC. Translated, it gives CSVVGDLYEQYF.

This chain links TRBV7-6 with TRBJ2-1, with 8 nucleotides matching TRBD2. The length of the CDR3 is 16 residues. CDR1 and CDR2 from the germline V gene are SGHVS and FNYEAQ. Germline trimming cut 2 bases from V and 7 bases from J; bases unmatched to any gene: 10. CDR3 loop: CASSLNLRGVGNEQFF. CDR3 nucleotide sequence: TGTGCCAGCAGCTTAAATTTGCGGGGGGTTGGGAATGAGCAGTTCTTC.

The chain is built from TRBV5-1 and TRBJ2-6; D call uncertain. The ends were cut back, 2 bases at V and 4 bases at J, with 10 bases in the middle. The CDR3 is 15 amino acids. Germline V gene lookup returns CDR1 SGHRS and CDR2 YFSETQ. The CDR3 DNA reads TGCGCCAGCAGCTTAACCGTTGGGGGGGCCAACGTCCTGACTTTC. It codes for CASSLTVGGANVLTF.

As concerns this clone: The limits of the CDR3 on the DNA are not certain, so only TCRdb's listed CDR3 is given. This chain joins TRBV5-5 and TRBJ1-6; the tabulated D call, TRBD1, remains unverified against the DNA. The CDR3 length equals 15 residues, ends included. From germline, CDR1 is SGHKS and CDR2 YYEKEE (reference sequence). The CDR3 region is CASSFLWAANSPLHF.

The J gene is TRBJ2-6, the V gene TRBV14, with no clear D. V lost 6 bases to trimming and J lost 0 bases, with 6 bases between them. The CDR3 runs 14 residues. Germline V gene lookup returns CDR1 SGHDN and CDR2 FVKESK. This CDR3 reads CASRKSSGANVLTF. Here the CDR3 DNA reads TGTGCCAGCAGGAAGAGCTCTGGGGCCAACGTCCTGACTTTC.

CDR3 amino acids: CASTATRRGPSEQYF. CDR3 coding DNA: TGTGCCAGCACCGCGACTAGGCGGGGTCCTAGCGAGCAGTACTTC. The chain recombines TRBV7-8 with TRBJ2-7; perhaps TRBD2 as D (6 bases). V lost 7 bases and J lost 6, with 22 bases in between. The CDR3 extends over 15 amino acids. Germline V CDR1 and CDR2: SGHVS, FQNEAQ.

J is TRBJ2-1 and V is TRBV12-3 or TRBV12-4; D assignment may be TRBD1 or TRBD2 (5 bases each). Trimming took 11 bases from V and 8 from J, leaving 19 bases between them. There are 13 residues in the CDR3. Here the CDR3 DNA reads TGTGCCGTTTCCCGGGGCCCAGCGGATGAGCAGTTCTTC. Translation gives CAVSRGPADEQFF.

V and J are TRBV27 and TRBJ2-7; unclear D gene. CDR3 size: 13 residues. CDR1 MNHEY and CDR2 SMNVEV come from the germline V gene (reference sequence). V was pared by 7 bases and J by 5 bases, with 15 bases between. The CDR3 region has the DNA TGTGCCAGCAAAATACTAAACGAGGACGAGCAGTACTTC. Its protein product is CASKILNEDEQYF.

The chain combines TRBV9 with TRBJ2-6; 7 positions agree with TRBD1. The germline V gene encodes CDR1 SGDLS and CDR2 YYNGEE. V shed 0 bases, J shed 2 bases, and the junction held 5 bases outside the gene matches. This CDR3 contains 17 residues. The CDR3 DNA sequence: TGTGCCAGCAGCGTAGTTGCAGGGGGAACTGGGGCCAACGTCCTGACTTTC. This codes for CASSVVAGGTGANVLTF.

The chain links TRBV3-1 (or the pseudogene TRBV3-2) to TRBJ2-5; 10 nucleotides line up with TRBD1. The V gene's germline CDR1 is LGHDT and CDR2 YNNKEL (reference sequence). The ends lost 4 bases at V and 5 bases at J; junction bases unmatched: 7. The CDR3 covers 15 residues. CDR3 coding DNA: TGTGCCAGCAGCCCCCGACAGGGGGCCGGGGAGACCCAGTACTTC. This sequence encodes CASSPRQGAGETQYF.

The CDR3 sequence is CASSKDSGIYNEQFF. The CDR3 nucleotides read TGTGCCAGCAGCAAGGACAGCGGGATATACAATGAGCAGTTCTTC. The chain uses TRBV2 and TRBJ2-1; possible D gene TRBD2, 7 bases. Germline V gives CDR1 SNHLY, CDR2 FYNNEI. Between the trimmed V and J ends, which lost 6 bases and 4 bases, there was a span of 16 bases. This CDR3 is 15 amino acids long.

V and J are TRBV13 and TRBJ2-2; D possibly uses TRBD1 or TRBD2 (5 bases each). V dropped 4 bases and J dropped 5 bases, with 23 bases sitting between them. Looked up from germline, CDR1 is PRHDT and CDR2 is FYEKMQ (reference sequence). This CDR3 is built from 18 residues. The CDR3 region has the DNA TGTGCCAGCAGCTCAACCCCGGGACCGCAGGGACGGACCGGGGAGCTGTTTTTT. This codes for CASSSTPGPQGRTGELFF.

The DNA for the CDR3 is TGTGCCAGCAGAAGGACAACTAACATTCAGTACTTC. Encoded protein: CASRRTTNIQYF. This chain uses TRBV12-3 or TRBV12-4 with TRBJ2-4, with a weak D call TRBD1 (5 bases). The V end lost 6 bases, the J end lost 7 bases, and 10 bases lay between the germline ends. CDR3 length: 12 residues.

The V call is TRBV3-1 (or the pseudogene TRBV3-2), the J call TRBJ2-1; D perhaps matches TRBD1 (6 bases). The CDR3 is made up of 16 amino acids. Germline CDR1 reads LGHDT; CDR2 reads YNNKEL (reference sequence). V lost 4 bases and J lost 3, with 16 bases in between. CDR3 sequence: CASSLRGGANYNEQFF. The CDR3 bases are TGTGCCAGCAGCCTCAGGGGCGGCGCTAACTACAATGAGCAGTTCTTC.

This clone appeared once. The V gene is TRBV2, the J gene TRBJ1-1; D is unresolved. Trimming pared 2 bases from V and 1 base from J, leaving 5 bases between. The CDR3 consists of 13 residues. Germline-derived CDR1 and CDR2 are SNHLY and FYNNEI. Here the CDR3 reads CASSESRNTEAFF. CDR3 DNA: TGTGCCAGCAGTGAAAGCAGGAACACTGAAGCTTTCTTT. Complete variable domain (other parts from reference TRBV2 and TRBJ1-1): EPEVTQTPSHQVTQMGQEVILRCVPISNHLYFYWYRQILGQKVEFLVSFYNNEISEKSEIFDDQFSVERPDGSNFTLKIRSTKLEDSAMYFCASSESRNTEAFFGQGTRLTVV.

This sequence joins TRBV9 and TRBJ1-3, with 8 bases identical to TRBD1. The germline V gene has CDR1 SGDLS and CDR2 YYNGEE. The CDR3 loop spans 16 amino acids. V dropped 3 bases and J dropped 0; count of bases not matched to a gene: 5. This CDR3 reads CASSGTGTSSGNTIYF. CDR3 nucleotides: TGTGCCAGCAGCGGGACAGGGACAAGCTCTGGAAACACCATATATTTT.

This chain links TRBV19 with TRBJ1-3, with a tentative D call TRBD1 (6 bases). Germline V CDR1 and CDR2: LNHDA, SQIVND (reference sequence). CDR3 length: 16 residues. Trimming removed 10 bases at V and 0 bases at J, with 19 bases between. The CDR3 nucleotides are TGTGCCACCGTCGACAGGAATTTACCCTCTGGAAACACCATATATTTT. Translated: CATVDRNLPSGNTIYF. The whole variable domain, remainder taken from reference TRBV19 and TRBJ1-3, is DGGITQSPKYLFRKEGQNVTLSCEQNLNHDAMYWYRQDPGQGLRLIYYSQIVNDFQKGDIAEGYSVSREKKESFPLTVTSAQKNPTAFYLCATVDRNLPSGNTIYFGEGSWLTVV.

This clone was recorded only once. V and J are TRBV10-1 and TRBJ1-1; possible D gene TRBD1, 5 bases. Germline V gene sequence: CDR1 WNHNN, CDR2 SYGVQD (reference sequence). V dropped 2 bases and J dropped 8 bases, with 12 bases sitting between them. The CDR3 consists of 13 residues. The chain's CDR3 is CASSEAGGREAFF. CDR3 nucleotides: TGCGCCAGCAGTGAGGCGGGGGGGAGAGAAGCTTTCTTT.

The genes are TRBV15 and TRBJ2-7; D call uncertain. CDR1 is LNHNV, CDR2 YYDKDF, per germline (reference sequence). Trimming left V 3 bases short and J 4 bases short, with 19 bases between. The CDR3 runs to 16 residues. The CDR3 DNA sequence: TGTGCCACCAGCAGTTGGAACGAAATCCGACCTTACGAGCAGTACTTC. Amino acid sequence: CATSSWNEIRPYEQYF.

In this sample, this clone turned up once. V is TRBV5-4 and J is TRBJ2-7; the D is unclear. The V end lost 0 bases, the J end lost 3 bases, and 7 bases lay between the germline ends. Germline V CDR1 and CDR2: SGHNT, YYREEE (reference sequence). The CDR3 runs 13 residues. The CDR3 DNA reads TGTGCCAGCAGCTTGGGGCCAGGCTACGAGCAGTACTTC. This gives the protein CASSLGPGYEQYF.